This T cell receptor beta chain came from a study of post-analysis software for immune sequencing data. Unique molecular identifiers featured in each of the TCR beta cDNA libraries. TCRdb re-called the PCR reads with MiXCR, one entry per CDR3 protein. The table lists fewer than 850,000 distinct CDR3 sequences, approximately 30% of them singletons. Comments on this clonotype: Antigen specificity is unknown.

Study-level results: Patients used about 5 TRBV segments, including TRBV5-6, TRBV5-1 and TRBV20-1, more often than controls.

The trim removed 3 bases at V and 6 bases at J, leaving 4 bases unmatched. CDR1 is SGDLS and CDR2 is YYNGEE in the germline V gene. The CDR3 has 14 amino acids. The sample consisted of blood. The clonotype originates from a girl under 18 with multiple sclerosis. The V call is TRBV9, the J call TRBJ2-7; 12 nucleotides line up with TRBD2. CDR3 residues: CASSAGLAGSEQYF. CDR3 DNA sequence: TGTGCCAGCAGCGCTGGACTAGCGGGAAGCGAGCAGTACTTC.